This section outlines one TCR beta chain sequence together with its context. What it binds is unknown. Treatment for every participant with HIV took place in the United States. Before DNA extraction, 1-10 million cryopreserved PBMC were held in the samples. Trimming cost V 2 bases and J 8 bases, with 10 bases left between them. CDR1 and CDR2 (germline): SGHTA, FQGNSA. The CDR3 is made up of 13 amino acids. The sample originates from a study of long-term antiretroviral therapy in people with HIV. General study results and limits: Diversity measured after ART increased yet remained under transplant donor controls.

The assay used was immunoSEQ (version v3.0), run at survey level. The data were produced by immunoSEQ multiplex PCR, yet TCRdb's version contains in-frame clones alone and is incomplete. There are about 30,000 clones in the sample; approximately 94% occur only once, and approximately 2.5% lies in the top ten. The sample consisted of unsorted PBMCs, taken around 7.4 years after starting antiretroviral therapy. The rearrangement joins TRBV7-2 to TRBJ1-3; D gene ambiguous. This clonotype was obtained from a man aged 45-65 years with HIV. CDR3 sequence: CASSLTGSDTIYF. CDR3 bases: TGTGCCAGCAGCTTAACGGGGTCGGACACCATATATTTT. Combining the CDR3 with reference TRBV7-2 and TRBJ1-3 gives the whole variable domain GAGVSQSPSNKVTEKGKDVELRCDPISGHTALYWYRQSLGQGLEFLIYFQGNSAPDKSGLPSDRFSAERTGGSVSTLTIQRTQQEDSAVYLCASSLTGSDTIYFGEGSWLTVV.